This T cell receptor beta chain was identified in a study of control samples from healthy donors and cancer patients. This CDR3 comprises 16 residues. The V gene's germline CDR1 is LGHNA and CDR2 YSLEER. Trimming removed 0 bases from V and 7 bases from J; junction bases left unmatched: 7. Only in-frame clones appear in the TCRdb table, and some are missing; sequencing was by immunoSEQ multiplex PCR. Here the sample spans about 50,000 clones, 85% to 95% being singletons. Sequencing was done on a sample of blood. This rearrangement joins TRBV4-3 to TRBJ2-3; the match to TRBD1 covers 10 bases. This TCR derives from a man aged 25-40 years in good health. The CDR3 DNA reads as TGCGCCAGCAGCCAAGATAGGGGACAGGGGTCAAATACGCAGTATTTT. Protein product: CASSQDRGQGSNTQYF.